This entry features one TCR beta chain sequence. Here immunoSEQ multiplex PCR was the method, and the copy in TCRdb shows in-frame clones only, minus some. The sample lists 20,000 to 30,000 clones, roughly 79% occurring once. This sample is part of a study of blood T cell repertoires in COVID-19. The clonotype comes from a man aged 80 or over with active or convalescent COVID-19. Sequenced material: peripheral blood.

The DNA of the CDR3 is TGTGCCAGCAGTCCCCCGGGACTAGCGGGCAATGAGCAGTTCTTC. Translating it yields CASSPPGLAGNEQFF. V and J are TRBV28 and TRBJ2-1; 12 bases agree with TRBD2. Germline V gene sequence: CDR1 MDHEN, CDR2 SYDVKM. Unmatched junction bases numbered 5, after V lost 5 bases and J lost 6 bases. The CDR3 contains 15 residues.